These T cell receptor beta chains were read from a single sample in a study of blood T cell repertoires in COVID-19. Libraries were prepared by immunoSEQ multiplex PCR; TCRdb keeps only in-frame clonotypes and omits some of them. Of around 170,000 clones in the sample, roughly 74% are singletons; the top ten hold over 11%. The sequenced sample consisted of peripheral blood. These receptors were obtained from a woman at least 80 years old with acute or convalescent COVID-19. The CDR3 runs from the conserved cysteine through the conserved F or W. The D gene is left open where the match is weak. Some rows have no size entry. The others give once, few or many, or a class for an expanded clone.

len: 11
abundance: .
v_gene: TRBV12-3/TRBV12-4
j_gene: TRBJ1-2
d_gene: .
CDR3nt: TGTGCCAGCAGTTCTGACTATGGCTACACCTTC
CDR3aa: CASSSDYGYTF

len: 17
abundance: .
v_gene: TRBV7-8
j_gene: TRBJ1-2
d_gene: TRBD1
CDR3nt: TGTGCCAGCAGCCCAGAGGTGGTAACAGGGGGCTTCTATGGCTACACCTTC
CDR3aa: CASSPEVVTGGFYGYTF

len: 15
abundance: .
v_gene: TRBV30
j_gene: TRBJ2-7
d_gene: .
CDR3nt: TGTGCCTGGAGTGGGACCTCTGGAGGGCCCTACGAGCAGTACTTC
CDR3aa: CAWSGTSGGPYEQYF

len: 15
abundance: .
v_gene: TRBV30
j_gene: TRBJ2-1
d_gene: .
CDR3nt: TGTGCCTGGAGTGTGGAGCGTATCCGATACAATGAGCAGTTCTTC
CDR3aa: CAWSVERIRYNEQFF

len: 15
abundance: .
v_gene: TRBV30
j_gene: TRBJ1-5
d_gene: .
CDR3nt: TGTGCCTGGGGCCGAACAGGGCAAAGCAATCAGCCCCAGCATTTT
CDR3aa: CAWGRTGQSNQPQHF

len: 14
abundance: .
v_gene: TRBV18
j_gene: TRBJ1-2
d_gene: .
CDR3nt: TGTGCCAGCTCACGGGCAGGGCCCAGTTATGGCTACACCTTC
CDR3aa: CASSRAGPSYGYTF

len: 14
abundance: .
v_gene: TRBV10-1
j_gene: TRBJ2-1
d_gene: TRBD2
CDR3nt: TGCGCCAGCAGTGAGTACCTCGCCGGGGGGGAGCAGTTCTTC
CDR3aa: CASSEYLAGGEQFF

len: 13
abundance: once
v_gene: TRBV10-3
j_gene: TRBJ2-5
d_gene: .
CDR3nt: TGTGCCATCAGCCGGAGGGCGGGAGAGACCCAGTACTTC
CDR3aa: CAISRRAGETQYF

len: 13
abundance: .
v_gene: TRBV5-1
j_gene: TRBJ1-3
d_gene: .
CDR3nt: TGCGCCAGCCGACAATACTCTGGAAACACCATATATTTT
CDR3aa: CASRQYSGNTIYF

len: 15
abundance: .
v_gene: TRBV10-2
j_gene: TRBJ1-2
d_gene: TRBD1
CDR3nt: TGCGCCAGCAGTGAAGGTTTCCTTCAGGGGGATGGCTACACCTTC
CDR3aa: CASSEGFLQGDGYTF

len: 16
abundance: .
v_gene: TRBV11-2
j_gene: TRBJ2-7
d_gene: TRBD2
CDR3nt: TGTGCCAGCAGCTTAGATCGGGGGGATCGGCCCTACGAGCAGTACTTC
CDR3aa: CASSLDRGDRPYEQYF

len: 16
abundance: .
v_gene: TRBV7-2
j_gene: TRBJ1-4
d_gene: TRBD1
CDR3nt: TGTGCCAGCAGCTTAGCGCGACAGGGCTCTAATGAAAAACTGTTTTTT
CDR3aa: CASSLARQGSNEKLFF

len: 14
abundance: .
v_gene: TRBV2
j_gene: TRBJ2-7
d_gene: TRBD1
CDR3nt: TGTGCCAGCGGGACAGGGGCCATTTCCTACGAGCAGTACTTC
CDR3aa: CASGTGAISYEQYF

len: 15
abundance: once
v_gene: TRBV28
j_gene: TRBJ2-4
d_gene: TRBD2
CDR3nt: TGTGCCAGCAGTTCCCGAGCGGGAGTAACAAACATTCAGTACTTC
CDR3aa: CASSSRAGVTNIQYF

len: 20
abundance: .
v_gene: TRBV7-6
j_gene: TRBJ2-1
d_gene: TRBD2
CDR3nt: TGTGCCAGCAGCTTAGATATCGGGCGTAGCGGGAGGGTTTGGGGCAATGAGCAGTTCTTC
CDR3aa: CASSLDIGRSGRVWGNEQFF

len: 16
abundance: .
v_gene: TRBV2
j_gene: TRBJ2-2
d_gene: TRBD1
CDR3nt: TGTGCCAGCAGTGACTGGGGACAGGGGGCCACCGGGGAGCTGTTTTTT
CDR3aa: CASSDWGQGATGELFF

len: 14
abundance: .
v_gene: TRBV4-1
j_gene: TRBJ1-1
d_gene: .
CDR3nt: TGCGCCAGCAGCCAACAAGGCTGGAGCACTGAAGCTTTCTTT
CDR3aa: CASSQQGWSTEAFF

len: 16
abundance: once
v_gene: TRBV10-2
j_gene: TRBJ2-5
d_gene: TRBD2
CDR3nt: TGCGCCAGCAGCCAGGGGGGGCTAGCGGGGCAAGAGACCCAGTACTTC
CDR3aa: CASSQGGLAGQETQYF

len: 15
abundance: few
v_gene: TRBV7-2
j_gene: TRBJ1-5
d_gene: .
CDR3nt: TGTGCCAGCAGCTTACGGGGGGGCCCGGGTCAGCCCCAGCATTTT
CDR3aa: CASSLRGGPGQPQHF

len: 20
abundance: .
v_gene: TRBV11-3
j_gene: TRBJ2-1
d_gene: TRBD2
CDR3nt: TGTGCCAGCAGCTCTAGGGGTGGGGTAGCGGGAGTATCGTCCTACAATGAGCAGTTCTTC
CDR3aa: CASSSRGGVAGVSSYNEQFF

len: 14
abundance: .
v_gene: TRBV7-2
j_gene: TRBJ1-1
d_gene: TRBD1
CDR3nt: TGTGCCAGCAGCACCATACAGGGGTCCACTGAAGCTTTCTTT
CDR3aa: CASSTIQGSTEAFF

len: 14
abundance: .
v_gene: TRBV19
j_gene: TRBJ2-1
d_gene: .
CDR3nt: TGTGCCAGTAGTCCCTCGTCTGCGGGGCATGAGCAGTTCTTC
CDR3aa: CASSPSSAGHEQFF

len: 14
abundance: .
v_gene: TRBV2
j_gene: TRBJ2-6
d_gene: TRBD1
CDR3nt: TGTGCCAGCGCAGGGGGCGCTGGGGCCAACGTCCTGACTTTC
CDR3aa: CASAGGAGANVLTF

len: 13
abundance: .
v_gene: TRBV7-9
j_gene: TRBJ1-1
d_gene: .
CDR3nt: TGTGCCAGCAGCTTCCGGCAGGACACTGAAGCTTTCTTT
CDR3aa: CASSFRQDTEAFF

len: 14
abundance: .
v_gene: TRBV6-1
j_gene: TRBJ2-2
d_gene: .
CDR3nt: TGTGCCAGCAGTGACAGGGGTAGCACCGGGGAGCTGTTTTTT
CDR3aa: CASSDRGSTGELFF

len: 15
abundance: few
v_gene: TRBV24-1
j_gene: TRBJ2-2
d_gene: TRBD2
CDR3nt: TGTGCCACCAGTGATCCGGCGGGAGAGGCCGGGGAGCTGTTTTTT
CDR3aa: CATSDPAGEAGELFF

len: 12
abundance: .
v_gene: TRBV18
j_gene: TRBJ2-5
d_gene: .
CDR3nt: TGTGCCAGCTCACCAGGGCAGGAGACCCAGTACTTC
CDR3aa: CASSPGQETQYF

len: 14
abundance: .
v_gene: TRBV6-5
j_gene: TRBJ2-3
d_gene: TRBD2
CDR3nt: TGTGCCAGCACTGGACTAGCGGGACCAGATACGCAGTATTTT
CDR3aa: CASTGLAGPDTQYF

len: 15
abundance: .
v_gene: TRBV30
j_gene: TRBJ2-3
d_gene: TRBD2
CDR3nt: TGTGCCTGGACGAGGGCGGGAGGGCCGCAAGATACGCAGTATTTT
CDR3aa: CAWTRAGGPQDTQYF

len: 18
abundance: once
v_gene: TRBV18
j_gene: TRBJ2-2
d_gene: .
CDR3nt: TGTGCCAGCTCACCAAACGCTTTGGGCCAAGGGGGCACCGGGGAGCTGTTTTTT
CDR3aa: CASSPNALGQGGTGELFF

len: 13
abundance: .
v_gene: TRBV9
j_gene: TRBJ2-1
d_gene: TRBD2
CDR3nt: TGTGCCAGCAGCGTGAATAGCGGGAGTCTGGAGTTCTTC
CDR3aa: CASSVNSGSLEFF

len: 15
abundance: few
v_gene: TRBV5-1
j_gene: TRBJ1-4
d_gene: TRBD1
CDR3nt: TGCGCCAGCAGCCTGGGGACAGGGGATAGCGAAAAACTGTTTTTT
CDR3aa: CASSLGTGDSEKLFF

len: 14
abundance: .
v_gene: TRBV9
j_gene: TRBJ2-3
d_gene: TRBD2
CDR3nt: TGTGCCAGCAGCGTAAGCGCGGGAGTAGATACGCAGTATTTT
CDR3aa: CASSVSAGVDTQYF

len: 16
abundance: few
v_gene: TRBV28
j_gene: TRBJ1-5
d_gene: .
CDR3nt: TGTGCCAGCAGTTTTAGGCAGGGTAGGAGCAATCAGCCCCAGCATTTT
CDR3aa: CASSFRQGRSNQPQHF

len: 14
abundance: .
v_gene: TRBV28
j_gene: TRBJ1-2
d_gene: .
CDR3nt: TGTGCCAGCACCTCAGGGCAGCCAACTAAGGGCTACACCTTC
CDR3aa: CASTSGQPTKGYTF

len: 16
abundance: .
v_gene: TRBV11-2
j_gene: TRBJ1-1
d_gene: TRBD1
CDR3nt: TGTGCCAGCAGCTTGGGACAGGGGGCAGTAGACACTGAAGCTTTCTTT
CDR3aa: CASSLGQGAVDTEAFF

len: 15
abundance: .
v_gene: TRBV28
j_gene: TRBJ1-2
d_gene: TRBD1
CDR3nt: TGTGCCAGCAGTCCATCCCCTGACAGGGCTCGAGGCTACACCTTC
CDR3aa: CASSPSPDRARGYTF

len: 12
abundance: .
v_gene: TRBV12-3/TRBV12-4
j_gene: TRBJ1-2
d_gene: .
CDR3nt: TGTGCCAGCAGCTACCAAACTACGGGGATGTGGTTC
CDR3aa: CASSYQTTGMWF

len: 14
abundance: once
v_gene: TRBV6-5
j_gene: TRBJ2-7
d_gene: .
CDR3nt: TGTGCCAGCAGTCCACAGATTACCAACTACGAGCAGTACTTC
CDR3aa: CASSPQITNYEQYF

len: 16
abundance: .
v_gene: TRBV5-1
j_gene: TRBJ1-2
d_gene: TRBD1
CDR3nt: TGCGCCAGCAGCTTGGTGCCCCCGGGACAGGGGATCGGCTACACCTTC
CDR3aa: CASSLVPPGQGIGYTF

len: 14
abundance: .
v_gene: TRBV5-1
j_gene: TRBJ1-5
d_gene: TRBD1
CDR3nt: TGCGCCAGCAGCGACGGACAGGGCAATCAGCCCCAGCATTTT
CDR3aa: CASSDGQGNQPQHF

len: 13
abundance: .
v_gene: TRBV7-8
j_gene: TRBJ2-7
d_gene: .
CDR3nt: TGTGCCAGCAGCTACCAGGGCGCCTACGAGCAGTACTTC
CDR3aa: CASSYQGAYEQYF

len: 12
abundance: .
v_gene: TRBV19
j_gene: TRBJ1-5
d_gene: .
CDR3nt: TGTGCCAGTACCCAGGGGCTTCAGCCCCAGCATTTT
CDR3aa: CASTQGLQPQHF

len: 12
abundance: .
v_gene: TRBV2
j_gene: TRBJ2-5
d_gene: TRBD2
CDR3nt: TGTGCCAGCAGACGCGGGAGGCAGACCCAGTACTTC
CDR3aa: CASRRGRQTQYF

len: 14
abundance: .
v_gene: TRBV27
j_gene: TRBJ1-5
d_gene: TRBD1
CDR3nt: TGTGCCAGCAGTTTACTTGGACAGGGGCAGCCCCAGCATTTT
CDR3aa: CASSLLGQGQPQHF

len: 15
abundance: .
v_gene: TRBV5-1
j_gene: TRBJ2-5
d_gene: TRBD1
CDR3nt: TGCGCCAGCAGCGCCTTTACAGGGGGCGGAGAGACCCAGTACTTC
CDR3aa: CASSAFTGGGETQYF

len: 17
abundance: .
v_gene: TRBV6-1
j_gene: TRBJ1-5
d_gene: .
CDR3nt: TGTGCCAGCAGTGCTCACCCTGGAGGAGGAACCAATCAGCCCCAGCATTTT
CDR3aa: CASSAHPGGGTNQPQHF

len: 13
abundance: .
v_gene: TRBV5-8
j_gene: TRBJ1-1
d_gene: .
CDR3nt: TGTGCCAGCAGCTTGCCCCTGGGAGGGTGGGCTTTCTTT
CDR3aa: CASSLPLGGWAFF

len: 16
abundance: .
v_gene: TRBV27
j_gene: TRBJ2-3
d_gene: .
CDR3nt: TGTGCCAGCAGTTTGCGGCAGGGGTTTGGTTTAGATACGCAGTATTTT
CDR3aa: CASSLRQGFGLDTQYF

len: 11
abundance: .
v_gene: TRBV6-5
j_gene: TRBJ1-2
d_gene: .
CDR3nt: TGTGCCAGCAACTCTAATTATGGCTACACCTTC
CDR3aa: CASNSNYGYTF

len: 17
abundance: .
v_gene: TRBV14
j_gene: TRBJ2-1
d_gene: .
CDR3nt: TGTGCCAGCAGCCAAGATTGGCGGCAGAGCTCCTACAATGAGCAGTTCTTC
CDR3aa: CASSQDWRQSSYNEQFF

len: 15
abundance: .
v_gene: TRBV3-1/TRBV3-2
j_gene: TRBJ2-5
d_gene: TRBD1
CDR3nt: TGTGCCAGCAGCTTAGGCGGACAGGGGGGAGAGACCCAGTACTTC
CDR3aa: CASSLGGQGGETQYF

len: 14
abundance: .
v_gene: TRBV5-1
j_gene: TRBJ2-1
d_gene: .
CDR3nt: TGCGCCAGCAGCTTGCAAAAGCTGGAGAATGAGCAGTTCTTC
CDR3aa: CASSLQKLENEQFF

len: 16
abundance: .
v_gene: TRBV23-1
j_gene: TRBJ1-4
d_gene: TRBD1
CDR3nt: TGCGCCAGCAGTCTTCCCGGAGGGACAGGGTGGGAAAAACTGTTTTTT
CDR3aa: CASSLPGGTGWEKLFF

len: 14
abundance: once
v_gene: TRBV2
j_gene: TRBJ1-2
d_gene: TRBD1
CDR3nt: TGTGCCAGCGCCCGACAGGGCTACGACTATGGCTACACCTTC
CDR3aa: CASARQGYDYGYTF

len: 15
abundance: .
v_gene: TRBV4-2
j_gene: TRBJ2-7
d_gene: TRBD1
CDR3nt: TGTGCCAGCAGCCAAGGGACAGGTATTCCCTACGAGCAGTACTTC
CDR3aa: CASSQGTGIPYEQYF

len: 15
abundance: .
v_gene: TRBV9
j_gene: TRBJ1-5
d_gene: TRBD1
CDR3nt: TGTGCCAGCAGTCCGACAGGGGAGGTGGGACAGCCCCAGCATTTT
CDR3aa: CASSPTGEVGQPQHF

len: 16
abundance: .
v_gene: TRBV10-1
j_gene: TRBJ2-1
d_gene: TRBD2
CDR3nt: TGCGCCAGCAGTGATAAAGAGACTAGCGGGAGGCATGAGCAGTTCTTC
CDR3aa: CASSDKETSGRHEQFF